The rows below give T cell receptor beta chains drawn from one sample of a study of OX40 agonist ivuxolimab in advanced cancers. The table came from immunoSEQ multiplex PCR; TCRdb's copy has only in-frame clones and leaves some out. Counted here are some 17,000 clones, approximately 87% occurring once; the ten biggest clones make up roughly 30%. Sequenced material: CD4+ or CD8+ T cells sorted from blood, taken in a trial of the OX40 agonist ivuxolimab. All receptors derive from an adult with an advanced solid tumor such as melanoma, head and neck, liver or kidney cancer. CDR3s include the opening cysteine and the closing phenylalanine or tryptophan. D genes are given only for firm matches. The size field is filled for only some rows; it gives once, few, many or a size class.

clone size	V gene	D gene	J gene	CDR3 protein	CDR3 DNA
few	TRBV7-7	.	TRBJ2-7	CASSPFSSYEQYF	TGTGCCAGCAGCCCCTTCTCTTCCTACGAGCAGTACTTC
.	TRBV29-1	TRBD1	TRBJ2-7	CSVGRQGARDEQYF	TGCAGCGTTGGACGTCAGGGGGCACGGGACGAGCAGTACTTC
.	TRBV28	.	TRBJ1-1	CASSSPGLGFF	TGTGCCAGCAGTTCCCCGGGGTTGGGTTTCTTT
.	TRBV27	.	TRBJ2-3	CASSWGASDTQYF	TGTGCCAGCAGTTGGGGCGCGTCAGATACGCAGTATTTT
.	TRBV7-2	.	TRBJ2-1	CASSLERVVYNEQFF	TGTGCCAGCAGCTTAGAGCGGGTAGTCTACAATGAGCAGTTCTTC
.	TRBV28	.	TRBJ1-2	CASRPSGMDGYTF	TGTGCCAGCAGACCATCAGGGATGGATGGCTACACCTTC
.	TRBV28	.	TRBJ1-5	CASSWEGSQPQHF	TGTGCCAGCAGTTGGGAAGGCTCTCAGCCCCAGCATTTT
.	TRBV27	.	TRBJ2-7	CASSLEKTGSTYEQYF	TGTGCCAGCAGTTTAGAGAAGACAGGCTCAACCTACGAGCAGTACTTC
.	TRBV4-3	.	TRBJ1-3	CASSQDRGSSGNTIYF	TGCGCCAGCAGCCAAGATCGGGGTAGCTCTGGAAACACCATATATTTT
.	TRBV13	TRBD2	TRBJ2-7	CASSQGLAGYEQYF	TGTGCCAGCAGCCAAGGACTAGCCGGGTACGAGCAGTACTTC
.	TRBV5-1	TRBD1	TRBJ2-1	CASSSRTGTGPYNEQFF	TGCGCCAGCAGCTCCAGGACCGGGACAGGACCCTACAATGAGCAGTTCTTC
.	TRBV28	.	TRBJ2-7	CASSLGGSNEQYF	TGTGCCAGCAGTTTAGGAGGGAGTAACGAGCAGTACTTC
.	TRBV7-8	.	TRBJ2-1	CASSEEGTFNEQFF	TGTGCCAGCAGCGAAGAAGGGACTTTCAATGAGCAGTTCTTC
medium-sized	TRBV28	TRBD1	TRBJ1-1	CASRTQGAEAFF	TGTGCCAGCAGGACTCAGGGGGCTGAAGCTTTCTTT
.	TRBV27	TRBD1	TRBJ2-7	CASSPGTGYEQYF	TGTGCCAGCAGTCCGGGGACAGGCTACGAGCAGTACTTC
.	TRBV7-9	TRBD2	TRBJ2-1	CASRIAGDHEQFF	TGTGCCAGCAGAATAGCGGGAGACCATGAGCAGTTCTTC
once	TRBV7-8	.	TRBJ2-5	CASSPGRNQETQYF	TGTGCCAGCAGCCCGGGACGGAATCAAGAGACCCAGTACTTC
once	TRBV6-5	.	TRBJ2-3	CASSLITDTQYF	TGTGCCAGCAGTCTGATTACAGATACGCAGTATTTT
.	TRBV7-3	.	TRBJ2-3	CASSFMRSDTQYF	TGTGCCAGCAGCTTCATGAGATCAGATACGCAGTATTTT
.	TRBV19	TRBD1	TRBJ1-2	CASSILEGARYGYTF	TGTGCCAGTAGTATACTTGAGGGGGCTCGGTATGGCTACACCTTC
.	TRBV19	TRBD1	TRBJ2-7	CASSVGQAYEQYF	TGTGCCAGTAGTGTGGGACAGGCCTACGAGCAGTACTTC
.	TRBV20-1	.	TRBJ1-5	CSASTGQPQHF	TGCAGTGCTAGTACTGGGCAGCCCCAGCATTTT
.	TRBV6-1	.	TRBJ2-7	CASSFQGGYEQYF	TGTGCCAGCAGTTTTCAGGGAGGCTACGAGCAGTACTTC
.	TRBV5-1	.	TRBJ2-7	CASSLAAGSGSYEQYF	TGCGCCAGCAGCTTGGCCGCAGGGTCAGGTTCCTACGAGCAGTACTTC
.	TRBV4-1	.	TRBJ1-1	CASSQADTEAFF	TGCGCCAGCAGCCAAGCGGACACTGAAGCTTTCTTT
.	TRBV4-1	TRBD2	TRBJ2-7	CASSQELAGDCEQYF	TGCGCCAGCAGCCAAGAACTAGCGGGAGACTGCGAGCAGTACTTC
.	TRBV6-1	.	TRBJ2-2	CASTPGVAGELFF	TGTGCCAGCACCCCAGGGGTAGCCGGGGAGCTGTTTTTT
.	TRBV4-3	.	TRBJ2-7	CASSQGTTYEQYF	TGCGCCAGCAGCCAGGGGACAACCTACGAGCAGTACTTC
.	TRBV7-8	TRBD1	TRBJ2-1	CASSPRDRFNEQFF	TGTGCCAGCAGCCCCCGGGACAGGTTCAATGAGCAGTTCTTC
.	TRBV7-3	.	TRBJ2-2	CASSLSLPPGELFF	TGTGCCAGCAGCTTAAGTCTACCACCCGGGGAGCTGTTTTTT
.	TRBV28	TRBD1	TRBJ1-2	CASSPRGINGYTF	TGTGCCAGCAGTCCCAGGGGGATCAACGGCTACACCTTC
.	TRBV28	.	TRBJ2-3	CASSLADTQYF	TGTGCCAGCAGTTTAGCGGATACGCAGTATTTT
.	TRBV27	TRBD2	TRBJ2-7	CASSLGREGFGYEQYF	TGTGCCAGCAGTTTAGGGAGGGAGGGCTTCGGCTACGAGCAGTACTTC
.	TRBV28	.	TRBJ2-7	CASSLPLGEQYF	TGTGCCAGCAGTCTCCCTCTAGGCGAGCAGTACTTC
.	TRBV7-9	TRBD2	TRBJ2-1	CASSLGLAEYNEQFF	TGTGCCAGCAGCTTAGGACTAGCGGAATACAATGAGCAGTTCTTC
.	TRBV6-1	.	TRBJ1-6	CASSAGPYNSPLHF	TGTGCCAGCAGCGCCGGGCCCTATAATTCACCCCTCCACTTT
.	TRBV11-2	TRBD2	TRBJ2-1	CASGLADSYNEQFF	TGTGCCAGCGGACTAGCGGACTCCTACAATGAGCAGTTCTTC
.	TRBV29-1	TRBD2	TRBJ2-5	CSGSIAGAETQYF	TGCAGCGGCAGCATAGCGGGAGCTGAGACCCAGTACTTC
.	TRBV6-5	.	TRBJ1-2	CAGSYLGVDGYTF	TGTGCCGGCAGTTACTTGGGTGTCGATGGCTACACCTTC
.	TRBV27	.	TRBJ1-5	CASSLSGNQPQHF	TGTGCCAGCAGTTTATCTGGGAATCAGCCCCAGCATTTT
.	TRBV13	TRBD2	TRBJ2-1	CASSFGLAGYNEQFF	TGTGCCAGCAGCTTCGGACTAGCGGGGTACAATGAGCAGTTCTTC
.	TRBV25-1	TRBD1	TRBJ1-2	CASSERDRNGYTF	TGTGCCAGCAGTGAACGGGACAGGAATGGCTACACCTTC
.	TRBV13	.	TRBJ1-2	CASSTGTANYGYTF	TGTGCCAGCAGCACCGGGACCGCTAACTATGGCTACACCTTC
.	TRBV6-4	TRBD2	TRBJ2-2	CASSDGTSGSSGELFF	TGTGCCAGCAGTGATGGGACTAGCGGGAGTTCCGGGGAGCTGTTTTTT
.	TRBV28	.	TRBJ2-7	CASSLIGRAYEQYF	TGTGCCAGCAGTTTAATCGGCAGAGCCTACGAGCAGTACTTC
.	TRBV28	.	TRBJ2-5	CASSPTRHYQETQYF	TGTGCCAGCAGTCCCACCCGACATTACCAAGAGACCCAGTACTTC
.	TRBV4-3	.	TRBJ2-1	CASSQDEGSRNEQFF	TGCGCCAGCAGCCAAGATGAAGGTAGCAGGAATGAGCAGTTCTTC
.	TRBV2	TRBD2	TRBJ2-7	CASSGVTSGTYEQYF	TGTGCCAGCAGTGGTGTAACTAGCGGGACTTACGAGCAGTACTTC
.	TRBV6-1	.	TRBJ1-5	CASDLAGTQPQHF	TGTGCCAGTGACTTGGCAGGGACTCAGCCCCAGCATTTT
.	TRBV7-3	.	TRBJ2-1	CASSSWRSSYNEQFF	TGTGCCAGCAGCTCTTGGCGGAGCTCCTACAATGAGCAGTTCTTC
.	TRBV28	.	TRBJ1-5	CASRGGGPYQPQHF	TGTGCCAGTAGAGGGGGGGGCCCTTATCAGCCCCAGCATTTT
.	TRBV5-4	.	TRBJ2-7	CASSFGVSYEQYF	TGTGCCAGCAGCTTTGGGGTCTCCTACGAGCAGTACTTC
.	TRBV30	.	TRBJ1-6	CAWSSRGWRPSPLHF	TGTGCCTGGAGTTCTCGGGGATGGAGGCCCTCACCCCTCCACTTT
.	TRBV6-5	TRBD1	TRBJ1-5	CASTRGQGAGEPQHF	TGTGCCAGCACCAGGGGACAGGGGGCTGGGGAGCCCCAGCATTTT
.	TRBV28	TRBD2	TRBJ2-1	CASSTKREGLFLEFF	TGTGCCAGCAGTACGAAGCGGGAGGGCCTGTTTTTGGAGTTCTTC
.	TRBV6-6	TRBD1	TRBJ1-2	CASSFGTAYGYTF	TGTGCCAGCAGTTTCGGGACAGCCTATGGCTACACCTTC
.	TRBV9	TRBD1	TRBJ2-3	CASSGLGTGEGDTQYF	TGTGCCAGCAGCGGACTCGGGACAGGGGAAGGAGATACGCAGTATTTT
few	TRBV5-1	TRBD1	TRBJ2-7	CASSDTGGLDYEQYF	TGCGCCAGCAGCGATACAGGGGGCCTCGATTACGAGCAGTACTTC
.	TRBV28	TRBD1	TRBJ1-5	CASSSWAQGINQPQHF	TGTGCCAGCAGTTCGTGGGCACAGGGGATCAATCAGCCCCAGCATTTT
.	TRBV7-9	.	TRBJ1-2	CASSLGWTHPYGYTF	TGTGCCAGCAGCTTAGGGTGGACTCACCCCTATGGCTACACCTTC